The clone carrying this T cell receptor (beta chain) was detected only a few times. The antigen is unknown. The PCR made use of 60 Vbeta and 13 Jbeta primers. The table came from immunoSEQ multiplex PCR; TCRdb's copy has only in-frame clones and leaves some out. The sample has about 130,000 clones, 83% seen once; the top ten hold 3.6%. Trimming pared 2 bases from V and 4 bases from J, leaving 12 bases between. The V gene's germline CDR1 is LGHNT and CDR2 FRNRAP. The CDR3 totals 15 residues. The data were obtained in a study of cytomegalovirus exposure and HLA in healthy donors. Study at large: HLA-typed donors contributed some 83 million unique TCRs, which were held in an early data release. Study results and caveats: Three CMV-associated chains were confirmed in vitro to be specific for CMV antigens. It was 164 TCR beta chains that were listed as cytomegalovirus-associated.

The receptor comes from a woman aged 40 to 50 in good health and CMV-seropositive. The gene calls are TRBV12-5 and TRBJ1-5, with a possible D match to TRBD1 (6 bases). The specimen was PBMCs. CDR3: CASGLSPDRNQPQHF. In DNA, the CDR3 is TGTGCTAGTGGTTTGTCCCCGGACAGAAATCAGCCCCAGCATTTT.